This is a list of T cell receptor beta chains from one sample in a study of cytomegalovirus exposure and HLA in healthy donors. Sequencing used immunoSEQ multiplex PCR; TCRdb keeps in-frame clones, though not all of them. The repertoire holds 120,000 to 150,000 clones, with around 66% as singletons. Sequenced: PBMCs. These receptors were obtained from a woman aged 60-70 years in good health and CMV-seronegative. Both conserved end residues are part of each CDR3. A D gene is named only where the DNA matches it firmly. The listing skips clone size in some rows; elsewhere it reads once, few, many or a size class.

cdr3_nt cdr3_aa j_call v_call d_call clone_size
TGTGCCAGCAGCCCGGAGGGGGGGCGGAGGAGGGGGGATACGCAGTATTTT CASSPEGGRRRGDTQYF TRBJ2-3 TRBV5-4 . .
TGTGCCAGCTCACTACTTCCTAGCGGGGGCTACAATGAGCAGTTCTTC CASSLLPSGGYNEQFF TRBJ2-1 TRBV18 TRBD2 .
TGCGCCAGCAGCTTGGATTCGGGGAACACCGGGGAGCTGTTTTTT CASSLDSGNTGELFF TRBJ2-2 TRBV5-1 . once
TGTGCCAGCAGCTTGCAGGGCCAGGGGAACTATGGCTACACCTTC CASSLQGQGNYGYTF TRBJ1-2 TRBV5-5 . .
TGCGCCAGCAGCACGGGACTAGCGGGAGGGCCAAATGAGCAGTTCTTC CASSTGLAGGPNEQFF TRBJ2-1 TRBV5-1 TRBD2 .
TGTGCCAGCAGTTACGGTTCAAGGGAGCCGGAGGGCTACACCTTC CASSYGSREPEGYTF TRBJ1-2 TRBV6-5 . .
TGCAGCGTGGTGGACAGCTACGAGCAGTACTTC CSVVDSYEQYF TRBJ2-7 TRBV29-1 . .
TGCGCCAGCAGCTTGGGAGGACTAGCGAGCAATGAGCAGTTCTTC CASSLGGLASNEQFF TRBJ2-1 TRBV5-1 TRBD2 .
TGTGCCAGCAGCTCTCTAGCGGGGCCTGACTACGAGCAGTACTTC CASSSLAGPDYEQYF TRBJ2-7 TRBV5-4 TRBD2 .
TGTGCCAGCAGCATAGACAGGGGACCGCAAGAGACCCAGTACTTC CASSIDRGPQETQYF TRBJ2-5 TRBV7-8 TRBD1 few